What follows is one T cell receptor beta chain and its context. What it binds is not known. This record belongs to a study of shared clonotypes between healthy human individuals. Overall study results and limits: The study generally estimated greater richness for naive than memory subsets. In having few donors, the study represented limited genetic and exposure-history diversity.

CDR3 size: 13 residues. With V trimmed by 4 bases and J by 3 bases, 3 bases remained unmatched. Germline-derived CDR1 and CDR2 are SGHNT and YYREEE (reference sequence). Deep was the level at which the assay was run. The protocol was immunoSEQ multiplex PCR, while the TCRdb copy is restricted to in-frame clones and leaves out a portion. The sample lists 1,500,000 or so clones; 96% were seen once. The chain recombines TRBV5-4 with TRBJ1-1; TRBD1 aligns across 7 bases. This clonotype was obtained from a man aged 30 to 39 in good health. Material: naive CD4+ T cells sorted from blood. Subset described: CD45RA+ positively selected. CDR3: CASSQDRHTEAFF. The DNA for the CDR3 is TGTGCCAGCAGCCAGGACAGGCACACTGAAGCTTTCTTT.